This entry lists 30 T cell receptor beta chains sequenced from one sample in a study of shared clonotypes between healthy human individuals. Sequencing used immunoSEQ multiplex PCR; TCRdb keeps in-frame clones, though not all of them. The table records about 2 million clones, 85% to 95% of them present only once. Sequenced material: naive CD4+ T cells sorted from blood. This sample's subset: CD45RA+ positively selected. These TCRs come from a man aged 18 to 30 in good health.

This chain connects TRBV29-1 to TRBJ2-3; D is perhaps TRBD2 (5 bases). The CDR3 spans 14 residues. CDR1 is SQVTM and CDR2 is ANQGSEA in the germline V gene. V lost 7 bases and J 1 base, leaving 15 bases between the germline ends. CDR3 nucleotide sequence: TGCAGCGCAGGACTTAGATTGCGCACAGATACGCAGTATTTT. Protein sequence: CSAGLRLRTDTQYF.

CDR3: CASSTRTVGEQYF. The CDR3 coding sequence is TGTGCCAGCAGCACCCGGACAGTCGGAGAGCAGTACTTC. V usage is TRBV7-9 and J usage is TRBJ2-7, with TRBD1 as a possible D gene (6 bases). V was trimmed by 5 bases and J by 7 bases, leaving 15 bases between them. CDR1 is SEHNR and CDR2 is FQNEAQ in the germline V gene (reference sequence). CDR3 length equals 13 residues.

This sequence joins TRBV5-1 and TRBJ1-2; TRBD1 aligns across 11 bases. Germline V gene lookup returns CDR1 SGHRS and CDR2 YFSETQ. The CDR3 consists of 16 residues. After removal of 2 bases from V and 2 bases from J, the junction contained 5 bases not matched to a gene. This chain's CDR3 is CASSLGQGAFNYGYTF. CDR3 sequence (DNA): TGCGCCAGCAGCTTAGGACAGGGGGCGTTCAACTATGGCTACACCTTC.

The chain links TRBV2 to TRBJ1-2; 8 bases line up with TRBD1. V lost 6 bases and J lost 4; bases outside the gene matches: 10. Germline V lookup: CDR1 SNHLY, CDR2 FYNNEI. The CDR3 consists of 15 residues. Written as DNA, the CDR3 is TGTGCCAGCAGGGAACCAGGGGGCGCGGCCTATGGCTACACCTTC. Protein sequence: CASREPGGAAYGYTF.

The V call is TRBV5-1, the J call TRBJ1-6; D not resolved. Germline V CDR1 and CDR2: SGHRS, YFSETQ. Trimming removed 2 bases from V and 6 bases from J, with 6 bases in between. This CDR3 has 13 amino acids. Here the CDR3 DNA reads TGCGCCAGCAGCTTCTTGGGTAATTCACCCCTCCACTTT. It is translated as CASSFLGNSPLHF. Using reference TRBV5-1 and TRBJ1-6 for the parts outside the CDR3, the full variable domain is KAGVTQTPRYLIKTRGQQVTLSCSPISGHRSVSWYQQTPGQGLQFLFEYFSETQRNKGNFPGRFSGRQFSNSRSEMNVSTLELGDSALYLCASSFLGNSPLHFGNGTRLTVT.

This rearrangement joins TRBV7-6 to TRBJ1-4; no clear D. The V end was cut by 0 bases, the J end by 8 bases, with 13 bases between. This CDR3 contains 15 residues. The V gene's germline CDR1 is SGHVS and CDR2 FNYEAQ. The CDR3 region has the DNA TGTGCCAGCAGCTTAGCGGAGAGATTGGGCGAAAAACTGTTTTTT. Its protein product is CASSLAERLGEKLFF.

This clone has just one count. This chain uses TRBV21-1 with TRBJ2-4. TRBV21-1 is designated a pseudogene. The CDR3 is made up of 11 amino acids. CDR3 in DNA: TGTGCCCGTCGGGGCCGGGGACGTGGGTACTTC. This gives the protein CARRGRGRGYF.

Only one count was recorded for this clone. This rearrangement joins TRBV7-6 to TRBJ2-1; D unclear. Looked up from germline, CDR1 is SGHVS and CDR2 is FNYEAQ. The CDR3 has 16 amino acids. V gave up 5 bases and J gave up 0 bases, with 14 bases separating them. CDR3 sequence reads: CASSPSSGLSYNEQFF. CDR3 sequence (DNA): TGTGCCAGCAGCCCAAGTTCGGGCCTCTCCTACAATGAGCAGTTCTTC.

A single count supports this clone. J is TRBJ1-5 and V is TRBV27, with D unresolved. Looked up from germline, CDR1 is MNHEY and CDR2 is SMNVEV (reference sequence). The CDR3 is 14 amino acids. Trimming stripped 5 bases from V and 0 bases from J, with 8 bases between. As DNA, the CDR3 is TGTGCCAGCAGTAAGTACCTTAGCAATCAGCCCCAGCATTTT. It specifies CASSKYLSNQPQHF.

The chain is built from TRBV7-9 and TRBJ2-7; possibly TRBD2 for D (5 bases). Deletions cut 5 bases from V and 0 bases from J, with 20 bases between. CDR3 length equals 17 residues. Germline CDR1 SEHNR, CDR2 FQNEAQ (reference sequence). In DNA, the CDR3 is TGTGCCAGCAGCCCCGTAATCAGCGGCAAAAGCTCCTACGAGCAGTACTTC. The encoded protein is CASSPVISGKSSYEQYF.

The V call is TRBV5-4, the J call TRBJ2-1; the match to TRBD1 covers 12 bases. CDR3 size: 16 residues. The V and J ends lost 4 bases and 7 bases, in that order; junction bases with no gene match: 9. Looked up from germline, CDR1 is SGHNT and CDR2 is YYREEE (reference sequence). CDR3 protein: CASSGAGTGGRNEQFF. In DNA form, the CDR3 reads TGTGCCAGCAGCGGGGCCGGGACAGGGGGCAGGAATGAGCAGTTCTTC. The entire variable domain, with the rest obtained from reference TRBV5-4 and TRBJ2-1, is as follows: ETGVTQSPTHLIKTRGQQVTLRCSSQSGHNTVSWYQQALGQGPQFIFQYYREEENGRGNFPPRFSGLQFPNYSSELNVNALELDDSALYLCASSGAGTGGRNEQFFGPGTRLTVL.

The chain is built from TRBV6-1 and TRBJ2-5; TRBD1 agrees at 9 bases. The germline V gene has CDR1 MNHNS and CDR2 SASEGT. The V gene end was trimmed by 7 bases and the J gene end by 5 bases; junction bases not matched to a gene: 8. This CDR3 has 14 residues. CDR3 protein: CASTRGQGQETQYF. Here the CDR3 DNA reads TGTGCCAGCACCCGAGGACAGGGGCAGGAGACCCAGTACTTC.

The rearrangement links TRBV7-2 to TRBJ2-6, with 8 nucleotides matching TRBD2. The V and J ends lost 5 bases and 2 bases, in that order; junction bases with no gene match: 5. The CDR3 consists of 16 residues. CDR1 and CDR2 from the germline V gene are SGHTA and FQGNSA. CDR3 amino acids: CASSRLALAGANVLTF. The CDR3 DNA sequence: TGTGCCAGCAGCCGACTAGCGCTGGCTGGGGCCAACGTCCTGACTTTC. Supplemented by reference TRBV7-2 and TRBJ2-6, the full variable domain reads GAGVSQSPSNKVTEKGKDVELRCDPISGHTALYWYRQSLGQGLEFLIYFQGNSAPDKSGLPSDRFSAERTGGSVSTLTIQRTQQEDSAVYLCASSRLALAGANVLTFGAGSRLTVL.

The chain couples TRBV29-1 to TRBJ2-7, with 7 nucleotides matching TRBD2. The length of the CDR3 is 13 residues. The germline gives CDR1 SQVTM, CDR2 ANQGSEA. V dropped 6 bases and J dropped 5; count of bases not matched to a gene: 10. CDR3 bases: TGCAGCGTCTGGGGAGGGGCTTACGACGAGCAGTACTTC. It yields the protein CSVWGGAYDEQYF.

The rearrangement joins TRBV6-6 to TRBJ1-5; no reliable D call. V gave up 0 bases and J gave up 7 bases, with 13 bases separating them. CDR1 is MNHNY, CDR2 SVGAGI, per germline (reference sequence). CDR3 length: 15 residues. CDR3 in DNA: TGTGCCAGCAGTTACTCGAGTTCCGGCGGGCAGCCCCAGCATTTT. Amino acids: CASSYSSSGGQPQHF.

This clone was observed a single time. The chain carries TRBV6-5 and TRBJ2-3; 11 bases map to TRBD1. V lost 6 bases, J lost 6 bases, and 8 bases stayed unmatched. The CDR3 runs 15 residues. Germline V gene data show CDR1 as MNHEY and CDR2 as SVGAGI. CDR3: CASSQGTGGLDTQYF. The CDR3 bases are TGTGCCAGCAGCCAGGGGACAGGGGGGCTTGATACGCAGTATTTT.

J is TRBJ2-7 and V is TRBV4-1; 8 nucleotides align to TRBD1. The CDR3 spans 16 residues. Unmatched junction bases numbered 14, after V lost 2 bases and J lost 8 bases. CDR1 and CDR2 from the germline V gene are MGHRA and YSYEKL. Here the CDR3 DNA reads TGCGCCAGCAGCCAACCCGCCTCGGGACAGGTTGGCAAGCAGTACTTC. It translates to CASSQPASGQVGKQYF.

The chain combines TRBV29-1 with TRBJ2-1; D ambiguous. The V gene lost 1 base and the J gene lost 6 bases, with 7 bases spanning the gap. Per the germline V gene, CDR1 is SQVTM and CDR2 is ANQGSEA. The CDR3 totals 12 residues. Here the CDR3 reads CSVEVTVNEQFF. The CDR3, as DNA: TGCAGCGTTGAAGTGACTGTCAATGAGCAGTTCTTC.

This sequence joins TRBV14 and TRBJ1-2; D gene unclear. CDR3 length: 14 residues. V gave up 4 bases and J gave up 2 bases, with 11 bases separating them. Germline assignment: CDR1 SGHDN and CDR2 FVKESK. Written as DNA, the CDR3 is TGTGCCAGCAGCCGAGAAGTCACCAACTATGGCTACACCTTC. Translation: CASSREVTNYGYTF.

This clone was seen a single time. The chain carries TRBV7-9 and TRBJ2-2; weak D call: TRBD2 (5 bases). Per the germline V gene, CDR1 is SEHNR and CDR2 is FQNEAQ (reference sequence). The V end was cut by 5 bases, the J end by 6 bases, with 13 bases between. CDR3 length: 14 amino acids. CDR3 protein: CASSIHGVAGELFF. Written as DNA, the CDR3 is TGTGCCAGCAGCATCCACGGGGTTGCCGGGGAGCTGTTTTTT. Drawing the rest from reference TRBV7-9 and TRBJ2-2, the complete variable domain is DTGVSQNPRHKITKRGQNVTFRCDPISEHNRLYWYRQTLGQGPEFLTYFQNEAQLEKSRLLSDRFSAERPKGSFSTLEIQRTEQGDSAMYLCASSIHGVAGELFFGEGSRLTVL.

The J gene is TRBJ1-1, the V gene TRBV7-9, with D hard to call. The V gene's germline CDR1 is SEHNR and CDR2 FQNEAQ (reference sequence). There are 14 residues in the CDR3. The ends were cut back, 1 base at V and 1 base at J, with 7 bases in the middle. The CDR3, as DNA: TGTGCCAGCAGCTTAGAAGGTTGGAACACTGAAGCTTTCTTT. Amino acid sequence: CASSLEGWNTEAFF.

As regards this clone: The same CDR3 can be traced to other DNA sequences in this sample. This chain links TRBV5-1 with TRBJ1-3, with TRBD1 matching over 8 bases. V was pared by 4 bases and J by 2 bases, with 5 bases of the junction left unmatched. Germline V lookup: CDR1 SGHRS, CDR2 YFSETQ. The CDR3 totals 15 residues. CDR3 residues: CASSAGTGTGNTIYF. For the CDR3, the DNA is TGCGCCAGCAGCGCCGGGACAGGCACTGGAAACACCATATATTTT.

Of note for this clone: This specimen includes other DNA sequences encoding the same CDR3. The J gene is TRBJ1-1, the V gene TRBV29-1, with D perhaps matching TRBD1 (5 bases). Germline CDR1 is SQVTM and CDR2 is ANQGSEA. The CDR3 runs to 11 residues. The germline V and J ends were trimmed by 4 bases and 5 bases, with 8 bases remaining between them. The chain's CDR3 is CSVGRETEAFF. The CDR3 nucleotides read TGCAGCGTTGGCAGGGAAACTGAAGCTTTCTTT.

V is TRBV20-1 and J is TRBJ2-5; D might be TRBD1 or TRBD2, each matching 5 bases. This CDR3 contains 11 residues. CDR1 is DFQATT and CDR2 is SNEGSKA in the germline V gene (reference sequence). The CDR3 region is CSGEGRETQYF. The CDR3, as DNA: TGCTCCGGAGAGGGGCGAGAGACCCAGTACTTC.

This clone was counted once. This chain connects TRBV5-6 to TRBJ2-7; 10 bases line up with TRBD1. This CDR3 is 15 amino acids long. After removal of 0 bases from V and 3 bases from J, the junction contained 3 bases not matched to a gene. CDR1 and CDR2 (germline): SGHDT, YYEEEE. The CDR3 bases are TGTGCCAGCAGCTTGGAGGGACAGGGGTTCTACGAGCAGTACTTC. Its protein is CASSLEGQGFYEQYF.

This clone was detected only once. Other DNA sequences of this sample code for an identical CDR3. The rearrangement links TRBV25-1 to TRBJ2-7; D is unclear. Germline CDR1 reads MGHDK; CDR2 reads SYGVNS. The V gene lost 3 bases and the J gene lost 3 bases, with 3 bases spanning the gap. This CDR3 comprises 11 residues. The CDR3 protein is CASSDRYEQYF. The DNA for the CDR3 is TGTGCCAGCAGTGACCGCTACGAGCAGTACTTC.

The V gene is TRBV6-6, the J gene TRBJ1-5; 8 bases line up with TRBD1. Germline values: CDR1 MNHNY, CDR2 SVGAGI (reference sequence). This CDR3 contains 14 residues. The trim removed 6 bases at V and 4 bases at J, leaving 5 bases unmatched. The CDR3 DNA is TGTGCCAGCAGGGAAACAGGGGGAAATCAGCCCCAGCATTTT. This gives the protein CASRETGGNQPQHF.

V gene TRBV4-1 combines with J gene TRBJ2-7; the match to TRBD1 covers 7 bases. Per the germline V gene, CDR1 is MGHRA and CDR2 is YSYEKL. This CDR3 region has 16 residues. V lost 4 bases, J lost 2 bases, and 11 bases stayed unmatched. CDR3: CASSLPEQGNTYEQYF. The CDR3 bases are TGCGCCAGCAGCCTCCCTGAACAGGGGAATACCTACGAGCAGTACTTC.

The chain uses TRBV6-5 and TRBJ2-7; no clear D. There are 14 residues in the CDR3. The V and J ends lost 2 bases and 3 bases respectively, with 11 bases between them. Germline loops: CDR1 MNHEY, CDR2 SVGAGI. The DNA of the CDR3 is TGTGCCAGCAGTTACGGTATGGATATCTACGAGCAGTACTTC. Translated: CASSYGMDIYEQYF.

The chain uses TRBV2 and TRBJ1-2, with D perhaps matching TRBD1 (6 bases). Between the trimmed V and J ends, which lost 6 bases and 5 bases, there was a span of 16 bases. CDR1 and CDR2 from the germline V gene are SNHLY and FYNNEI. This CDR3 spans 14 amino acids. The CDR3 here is CASSPAWGAYGYTF. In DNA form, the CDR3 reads TGTGCCAGCAGCCCAGCATGGGGGGCGTATGGCTACACCTTC. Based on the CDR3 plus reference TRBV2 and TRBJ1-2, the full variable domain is EPEVTQTPSHQVTQMGQEVILRCVPISNHLYFYWYRQILGQKVEFLVSFYNNEISEKSEIFDDQFSVERPDGSNFTLKIRSTKLEDSAMYFCASSPAWGAYGYTFGSGTRLTVV.